What follows describes a single TCR beta chain. Its specific antigen is unknown. Base quality data are lacking; no much larger clone is found one base away. In total, roughly 710 healthy bone marrow donors made up the cohort. All cohort members were sampled while nominally healthy, although unrecorded immune exposures were likely present. The donor was CMV seronegative and belonged to the group of roughly 330 seronegative cohort members. A peripheral blood sample was provided by each donor, and peripheral blood mononuclear cells were used for TCR beta sequencing. The Qiagen DNeasy Blood Extraction Kit was used to extract genomic DNA from the blood cell samples. The sample originates from a study of cytomegalovirus exposure and HLA in healthy donors (dated 2017 in TCRdb). For the wider study: An earlier analysis of approximately 640 of the donors reported 250 to 300 Gb of sequence data and roughly 110 million unique TCR beta sequences from 150 million to 200 million T cells. Typing coverage differed by locus: A, B, C, DRB1 and DQB1 were typed in about 620-630 donors, DQA1 in 500 to 550, DPA1 in 600 to 610, and DPB1 in roughly 470. An early release covering over 500 HLA-typed donors comprised approximately 290 gigabases of sequencing data and tens of millions of unique TCR sequences. The study was designed to test whether signatures of past pathogen exposure could be identified by cataloging public T cell receptors. In a later analysis, previously published TCR beta repertoires from 666 donors were re-analyzed and high-resolution HLA genotyping was added so that TCR occurrence patterns could be studied. Rather than using new phenotypic data, the later analysis identified candidate immune exposures from TCR beta sequences and from how often those sequences occurred across donors. Every repertoire in the discovery cohort had been generated on one and the same sequencing platform. The study profiled the T cell repertoires of some 610 subjects by immunosequencing and related them to cytomegalovirus serostatus. The genetic ancestry cluster associated with self-reported Caucasian donors included around 76% of the 300 to 450 genotyped donors. High-throughput TCR immunosequencing, statistical association of individual TCRs with disease status, and machine learning were combined to predict cytomegalovirus infection status. Donor age, sex, ethnicity and CMV serostatus were compiled alongside the repertoire data. A later genetic analysis used genome-wide SNP genotypes for 398 of the 666 donors, treating that subset as a discovery cohort. Roughly five DR-DQ haplotypes were treated as single units for association and clustering because of strong linkage in the cohort. On average, roughly 200,000 unique TCR beta nucleotide sequences were sequenced per donor among some 430 genotyped donors of the cohort, with approximately 18% of those sequences being non-productive. Besides the first cohort of roughly 660 subjects, a separate validation cohort made up of 120 different subjects was used. To decide whether each TCR beta V gene segment behaved as functional or pseudogenic, an earlier analysis of approximately 600 of the donors relied on high-throughput TCR beta sequencing. HLA typing covered class I and class II loci at four-digit resolution.

V and J lose 1 base and 4 bases, and a span of 31 bases separates them. Including the terminal cysteine and phenylalanine, the CDR3 comprises 22 residues. The read is trimmed to its CDR3 DNA, 66 bases read in frame from base 1. The germline V gene encodes CDR1 MGHRA and CDR2 YSYEKL. Library preparation employed the immunoSEQ multiplex PCR assay. For the multiplex PCR, a mixture combining 60 forward primers for TCR Vbeta segments and 13 reverse primers for TCR Jbeta segments was used. A multiplex PCR assay on genomic DNA amplified the CDR3 region of rearranged TCR beta genes. The amplified TCR beta libraries were sequenced on the Illumina HiSeq System as 87-base-pair reads. The paper's processing steps were these. Across the 500 to 850 repertoires, a later analysis counted tens of millions of unique TCR beta chains, roughly 11 million of which were shared by at least two donors. Raw reads were error-corrected and collapsed into unique sequences with a nearest-neighbor algorithm that merged closely related sequences to remove PCR and sequencing errors. To assign V, D and J gene segments, CDR3 sequences were aligned to IMGT reference sequences. For a sequence to be retained, a match of at least six nucleotides to both a V gene segment and a J gene segment was required. A rearrangement was called productive if the CDR3 had no stop codons and remained in frame with V and J, and every other rearrangement was called non-productive. CDR3 was defined according to IMGT convention as the region running from the second conserved V-encoded cysteine to the conserved J-encoded phenylalanine. In an earlier analysis of roughly 580 of the donors, sequences lacking an unambiguous match to a single V gene segment were excluded. An earlier analysis of about 590 of the donors classified V segments as functional when productive rearrangements were above 56.7% and as segregating when the standard deviation between donors was above 5%. A statistical classification framework was developed to diagnose cytomegalovirus status using the catalog of TCR beta chain sequences. In a later analysis, TCR nucleotide sequences were compared against IMGT/GENE-DB human TR gene sequences so that V and J genes could be assigned. Using the TCRdist pipeline, a later analysis assigned CDR3 sequences along with most-parsimonious VDJ recombination scenarios. In a later analysis, each TCR beta chain was defined by its CDR3 amino acid sequence together with its V-gene family, and reads lacking a unique V-gene family were excluded. To address suspected cross-contamination and a sequencing artifact, a later analysis removed a few hundred highly shared, low-generation-probability nucleotide sequences. In a later analysis, a clonal expansion index for each public chain was calculated from normalized within-repertoire ranks of inferred template counts. Generation probabilities in a later analysis came from a VDJ recombination model fitted to out-of-frame rearrangements, and those results were checked against IGoR. In a later analysis, TCR-TCR, TCR-HLA and TCR-CMV co-occurrence was scored with hypergeometric tests, and a repertoire-size bias correction was applied to TCR pairs. To estimate false discovery rates, a later analysis permuted the HLA or CMV assignments 20 times. In a later analysis, co-occurring TCRs were grouped using DBSCAN, and TCRdist sequence similarity was added for clustering within HLA-allele-positive subsets. For co-occurrence clustering, repertoires with fewer than 30,000 or more than 120,000 public chains were excluded, along with about five repertoires with anomalous nucleotide sharing. TCRdb carries this immuneACCESS record with in-frame sequences only. Its versions omit some clonotypes, under half of them owing to an unresolved V gene in the studies checked, with the rest unexplained. D and trimming come from the DNA, and the V and J calls and clone size come from that table. This sample comprises approximately 69,000 clones, around 76% of them detected only once. The ten largest account for over 2.5% of the sample.

Study-level results and caveats: When HLA alleles, especially DR and DQ, strongly co-occurred, TCR associations were difficult to assign to individual alleles. Correlated functional status among segregating V segments might reflect linkage disequilibrium, but an unknown experimental factor could not be ruled out. According to a later analysis, TCR association rates differed among HLA loci, with DRB1 alleles showing the most associated TCRs and HLA-C alleles showing the fewest. The presence/absence analyses assumed that sequencing depth was roughly uniform across donors, and that assumption may not be true. A few of the identified cytomegalovirus-associated TCR beta chains were confirmed in vitro to be specific for cytomegalovirus antigens. The only immune exposure information available for the cohort was CMV serostatus. According to a later genetic analysis, donors in an Asian-associated ancestry cluster had fewer N-insertions in productive TCRs than the approximately 650-donor mean. The classifier was reported to diagnose cytomegalovirus status with high specificity and sensitivity in both the original cohort and the validation cohort. The sequencing pipeline was judged likely to have produced a cluster of highly shared sequence variants as a technical artifact. The earlier analysis of almost 600 of the donors excluded around 17 rarely observed V segments, including chromosome 9 orphons, because counts were too low. In an earlier analysis of some 640 of the donors, most TCR beta V segments were observed in productive rearrangements about 87% or about 30% of the time, broadly matching IMGT annotations. A later analysis found that most CMV-associated TCR beta chains appeared HLA-restricted, with HLA associations seemingly driven largely by CMV exposure. In a later analysis, some 18,000 TCR beta sequences were associated with specific HLA alleles at a false discovery rate of 0.05. A further reported finding was that TCR beta sequences accurately predicted the HLA-A and HLA-B alleles for most subjects in the first cohort. Because HLA typing was missing for some donors at each locus, association tests included only the typed subset. The study listed 170 or so TCR beta chains as associated with cytomegalovirus. The cohort was sequenced for TCR beta chains only, and without alpha or paired-chain data the features that could be detected were limited. A later analysis found that HLA-associated TCR beta chains were more clonally expanded and had lower generation probabilities than equally common non-associated chains. The authors suggested that the approach could potentially be generalized to other disease states and immunological phenotypes. While some public TCRs were present in many individuals, most TCR sequences turned up only very rarely across donors. The 87-base-pair reads could not distinguish some IMGT-functional V segments, including TRBV6-2 and TRBV6-3, so those segments were excluded. An association between a missense DCLRE1C variant and V-gene and J-gene trimming of TCR beta chains was found in a later genetic analysis and replicated in an independent cohort. Several of the top co-occurrence clusters appeared to be linked to parvovirus B19, influenza, CMV and Epstein-Barr virus, according to a later analysis.

Sample: PBMCs. This receptor was taken from a man between 18 and 35 years old in good health and CMV-seronegative. The chain employs TRBV4-1 and TRBJ2-2, and perhaps TRBD2 as D gene, on 7 matching bases. CDR3 protein: CASSQVEAGRGLGVSGTGELFF. At the DNA level, the sequence is TGCGCCAGCAGCCAAGTTGAGGCCGGGCGGGGGCTGGGGGTTTCTGGCACCGGGGAGCTGTTTTTT.